The clone carrying this TCR beta chain was observed at least ten times. Its antigen is still unknown. The data derive from a study of response to subunit inactivated influenza vaccine. Study findings and constraints: Each seasonal influenza vaccination, the authors suggested, recruits few new T cells.

CDR1 and CDR2 from the germline V gene are SGDLS and YYNGEE. V was trimmed by 2 bases and J by 3 bases, leaving 13 bases between them. The CDR3 runs 15 residues. TCRdb ran MiXCR on the RT-PCR reads and lists one entry per CDR3 protein. Among almost 600,000 distinct CDR3 sequences, 14% were seen once, and the ten largest hold over 8.5%. The J gene is TRBJ2-3, the V gene TRBV9; D gene unclear. This clonotype was sampled from a man aged 45 to 65 who received an inactivated influenza vaccine. The sample in question was PBMCs from blood, obtained about 13 days after vaccination. The CDR3 is CASSVGLRVTDTQYF. CDR3 in DNA: TGTGCCAGCAGCGTGGGCCTCCGAGTAACAGATACGCAGTATTTT.